What follows is one T cell receptor (beta chain) and its context. The antigen is not known. Only in-frame clones appear in the TCRdb table, and some are missing; sequencing was by immunoSEQ multiplex PCR. The profile shows 55,000 to 75,000 clones, about 87% of them singletons. The data are from a study of graft-versus-host responses after intestinal transplantation. Study context: Each of the recipients got a multivisceral, liver-intestinal, or isolated intestinal transplant. The study, taken as a whole, reports: The recipient marrow held GvH clones, and some of them showed up first in ileum or blood. Early after transplant, HvG declines were associated with peak levels of circulating GvH clones. Some patients had graft-donor T cell macrochimerism, and their allografts showed high graft-versus-host to host-versus-graft clonal ratios.

The CDR3 sequence is 12 residues long. The V gene end was trimmed by 5 bases and the J gene end by 8 bases; junction bases not matched to a gene: 5. Germline values: CDR1 KGHSH, CDR2 LQKENI. The rearrangement uses TRBV18 and TRBJ1-2; TRBD1 aligns across 7 bases. The sequence was obtained from a human donor who was the organ donor for an intestinal transplant. The specimen was unstimulated CD4+ T cells sorted from spleen or lymph node cells, collected before transplant. The CDR3 nucleotides read TGTGCCAGCTCATCGACAGGGAACGGCTACACCTTC. Translating it yields CASSSTGNGYTF.